This T cell receptor beta chain was recovered during a study of shared clonotypes between healthy human individuals. Study outcomes and limitations: Relative to memory subsets, naive subsets generally showed larger estimated richness.

V shed 7 bases and J 1 base; nucleotides not matched to a gene: 6. Germline V lookup: CDR1 SGDLS, CDR2 YYNGEE. The CDR3 runs 14 residues. Terminally differentiated effector memory CD45RA+ cells were excluded by CCR7 positive selection of CD45RO-negative cells. The study enrolled healthy HIV-negative adults without recent acute infections or vaccinations as donors. The donors were all Caucasian adults (living in Nashville, Tennessee). This table comes from immunoSEQ multiplex PCR, and its TCRdb copy is limited to in-frame clones, with some not included. The sample shows around 2,000,000 clones, about 95% of them seen only once. Details on this clone: The antigen is undetermined.

V usage is TRBV9 and J usage is TRBJ2-5; 8 nucleotides line up with TRBD2. Sequenced: naive CD8+ T cells sorted from blood. The sequence came from a man aged 18 to 35 in good health. The CDR3 nucleotides read TGTGCCAGCTCATCGGGGGGGAGCCAAGAGACCCAGTACTTC. This sequence encodes CASSSGGSQETQYF. Full variable domain (remainder filled in from reference TRBV9 and TRBJ2-5): DSGVTQTPKHLITATGQRVTLRCSPRSGDLSVYWYQQSLDQGLQFLIQYYNGEERAKGNILERFSAQQFPDLHSELNLSSLELGDSALYFCASSSGGSQETQYFGPGTRLLVL.